Shown below are 9 T cell receptor beta chains from a single sample sequenced in a study of blood T cell repertoires in COVID-19. Assay used: immunoSEQ multiplex PCR; TCRdb lists only in-frame clones, some missing. Of approximately 310,000 clones in the sample, about 85% were seen once. Sequencing was performed on PBMCs or T cells enriched from blood (not recorded which). The receptors shown here come from a woman in her 30s who had been exposed to COVID-19.

This chain connects TRBV21-1 to TRBJ1-5; the table assigns TRBD1, which was not confirmed against the DNA. TRBV21-1 is shown as a pseudogene. The CDR3 totals 15 residues. The CDR3 DNA is TGTGCCAGCAGCAAAAACTGGCAGGTTAATCAGCCCCAGCATTTT. It is translated as CASSKNWQVNQPQHF.

The rearrangement joins TRBV19 to TRBJ1-1; TRBD1 matches 9 bases. The ends lost 5 bases at V and 4 bases at J; junction bases unmatched: 5. CDR1 is LNHDA and CDR2 is SQIVND in the germline V gene (reference sequence). CDR3 length equals 14 residues. The CDR3 DNA reads as TGTGCCAGTAGTGTACCGGACAGGGGCACTGAAGCTTTCTTT. As protein: CASSVPDRGTEAFF.

This chain links TRBV24-1 with TRBJ2-4; TRBD1 matches at 8 bases. Germline V gene data show CDR1 as KGHDR and CDR2 as SFDVKD. V lost 1 base and J lost 7; bases outside the gene matches: 8. CDR3 length: 16 amino acids. CDR3 loop: CATSDFSPDRGNIQYF. The CDR3, as DNA: TGTGCCACCAGTGATTTTTCCCCAGACAGGGGTAACATTCAGTACTTC.

The rearrangement joins TRBV9 to TRBJ2-7; TRBD1 matches 8 bases. This CDR3 spans 14 amino acids. After removal of 4 bases from V and 3 bases from J, the junction contained 6 bases not matched to a gene. Per the germline V gene, CDR1 is SGDLS and CDR2 is YYNGEE. CDR3 coding DNA: TGTGCCAGCAGCCCCGGACAGGGAGGCTACGAGCAGTACTTC. Its translation: CASSPGQGGYEQYF.

J is TRBJ2-1 and V is TRBV7-9; maybe TRBD1 (5 bases). Germline values: CDR1 SEHNR, CDR2 FQNEAQ (reference sequence). The germline V and J ends were trimmed by 0 bases and 9 bases, with 15 bases remaining between them. This CDR3 is 15 amino acids long. CDR3 bases: TGTGCCAGCAGCTTAGCGCCGTCACAGGTTTTTGAGCAGTTCTTC. This gives the protein CASSLAPSQVFEQFF.

This chain links TRBV6-5 with TRBJ2-6, with 7 bases that match TRBD1. V lost 2 bases and J lost 0; bases outside the gene matches: 1. The germline V gene has CDR1 MNHEY and CDR2 SVGAGI. The CDR3 is 16 residues long. CDR3 amino acids: CASSYPGGSGANVLTF. The DNA for the CDR3 is TGTGCCAGCAGTTACCCAGGGGGCTCTGGGGCCAACGTCCTGACTTTC.

The chain recombines TRBV28 with TRBJ2-2; 11 nucleotides agree with TRBD1. V shed 4 bases and J 5 bases; nucleotides not matched to a gene: 3. The CDR3 sequence is 15 residues long. The germline CDR1 and CDR2 sequences are MDHEN and SYDVKM. DNA of the CDR3: TGTGCCAGCAGTTCGGGACAGGGGGGAACCGGGGAGCTGTTTTTT. Its protein is CASSSGQGGTGELFF.

V usage is TRBV6-5 and J usage is TRBJ1-1; the match to TRBD1 covers 9 bases. V lost 2 bases to trimming and J lost 5 bases; unmatched junction nucleotides: 9. Germline V gene lookup returns CDR1 MNHEY and CDR2 SVGAGI. The CDR3 consists of 16 residues. As DNA, the CDR3 is TGTGCCAGCAGTTACCTCCCCGGGACAGGGAAAACTGAAGCTTTCTTT. It is translated as CASSYLPGTGKTEAFF.

The V gene is TRBV28, the J gene TRBJ1-5, with D possibly matching TRBD1 (5 bases). The V end was cut by 3 bases, the J end by 4 bases, with 19 bases between. Germline V CDR1 and CDR2: MDHEN, SYDVKM. The CDR3 covers 17 residues. The CDR3 coding sequence is TGTGCCAGCAGTTTCGCTCAGGGCGGCATACAGAATCAGCCCCAGCATTTT. Amino acid sequence: CASSFAQGGIQNQPQHF.